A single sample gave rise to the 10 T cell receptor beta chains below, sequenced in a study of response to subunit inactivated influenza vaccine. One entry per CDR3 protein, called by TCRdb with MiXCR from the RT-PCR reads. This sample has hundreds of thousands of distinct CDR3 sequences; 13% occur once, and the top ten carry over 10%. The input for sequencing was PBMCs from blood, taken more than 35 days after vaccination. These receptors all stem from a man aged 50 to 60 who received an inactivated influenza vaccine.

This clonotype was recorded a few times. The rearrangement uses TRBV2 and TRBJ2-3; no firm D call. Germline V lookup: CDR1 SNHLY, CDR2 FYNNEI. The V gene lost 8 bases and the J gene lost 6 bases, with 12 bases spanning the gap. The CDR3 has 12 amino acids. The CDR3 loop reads CASGDGGDTQYF. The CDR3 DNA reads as TGTGCCAGCGGAGACGGTGGGGATACGCAGTATTTT. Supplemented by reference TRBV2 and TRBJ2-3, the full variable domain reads EPEVTQTPSHQVTQMGQEVILRCVPISNHLYFYWYRQILGQKVEFLVSFYNNEISEKSEIFDDQFSVERPDGSNFTLKIRSTKLEDSAMYFCASGDGGDTQYFGPGTRLTVL.

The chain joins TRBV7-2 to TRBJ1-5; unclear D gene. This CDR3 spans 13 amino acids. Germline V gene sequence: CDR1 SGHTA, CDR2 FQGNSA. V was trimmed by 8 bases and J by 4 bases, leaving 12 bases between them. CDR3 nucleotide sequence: TGTGCCAGCGCCACAGAGGCTAATCAGCCCCAGCATTTT. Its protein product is CASATEANQPQHF.

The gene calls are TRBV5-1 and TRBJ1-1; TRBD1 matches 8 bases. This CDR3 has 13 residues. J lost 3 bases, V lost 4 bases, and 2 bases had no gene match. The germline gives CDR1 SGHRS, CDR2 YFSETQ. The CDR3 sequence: CASSKTGDTEAFF. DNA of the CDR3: TGCGCCAGCAGCAAGACAGGGGACACTGAAGCTTTCTTT. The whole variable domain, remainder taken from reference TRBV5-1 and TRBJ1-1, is KAGVTQTPRYLIKTRGQQVTLSCSPISGHRSVSWYQQTPGQGLQFLFEYFSETQRNKGNFPGRFSGRQFSNSRSEMNVSTLELGDSALYLCASSKTGDTEAFFGQGTRLTVV.

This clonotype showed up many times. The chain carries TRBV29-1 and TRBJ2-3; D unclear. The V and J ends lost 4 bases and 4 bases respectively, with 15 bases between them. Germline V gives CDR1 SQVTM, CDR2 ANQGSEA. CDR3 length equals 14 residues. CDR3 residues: CSVGRRLSPDTQYF. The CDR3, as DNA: TGCAGCGTTGGAAGACGGCTCTCCCCAGATACGCAGTATTTT.

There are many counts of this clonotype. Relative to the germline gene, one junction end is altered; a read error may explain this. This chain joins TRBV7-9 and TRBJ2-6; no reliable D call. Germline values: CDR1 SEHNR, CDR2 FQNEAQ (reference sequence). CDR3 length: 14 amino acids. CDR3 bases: TGTGCCAGCAGTTTAGCATCTGGGGCCAACGTCCTGACTTTC. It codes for CASSLASGANVLTF.

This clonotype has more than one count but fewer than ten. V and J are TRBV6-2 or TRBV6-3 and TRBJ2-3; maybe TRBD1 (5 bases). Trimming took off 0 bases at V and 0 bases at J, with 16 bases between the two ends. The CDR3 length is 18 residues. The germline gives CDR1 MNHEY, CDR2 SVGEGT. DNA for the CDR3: TGTGCCAGCAGTTACTCCACTCGCGACAGCCCTAGCACAGATACGCAGTATTTT. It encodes CASSYSTRDSPSTDTQYF.

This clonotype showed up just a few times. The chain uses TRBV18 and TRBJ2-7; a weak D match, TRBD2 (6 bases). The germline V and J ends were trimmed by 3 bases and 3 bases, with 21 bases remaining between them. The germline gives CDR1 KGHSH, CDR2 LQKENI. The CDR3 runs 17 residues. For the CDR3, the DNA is TGTGCCAGCTCACCTTACGCCCCGGGGACTTCCAACTACGAGCAGTACTTC. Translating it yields CASSPYAPGTSNYEQYF.

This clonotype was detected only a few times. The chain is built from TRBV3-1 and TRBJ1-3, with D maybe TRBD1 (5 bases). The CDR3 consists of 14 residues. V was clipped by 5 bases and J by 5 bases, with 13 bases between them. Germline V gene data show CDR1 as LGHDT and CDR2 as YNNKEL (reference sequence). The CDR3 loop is CASSASGSRNTIYF. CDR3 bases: TGTGCCAGCAGCGCGTCAGGGTCACGAAACACCATATATTTT.

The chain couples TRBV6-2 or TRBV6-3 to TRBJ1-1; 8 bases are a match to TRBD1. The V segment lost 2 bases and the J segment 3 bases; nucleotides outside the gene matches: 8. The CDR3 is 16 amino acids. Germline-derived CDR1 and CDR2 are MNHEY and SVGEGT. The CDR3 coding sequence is TGTGCCAGCAGTTACGACCCGGGACAGGTTTACACTGAAGCTTTCTTT. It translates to CASSYDPGQVYTEAFF.

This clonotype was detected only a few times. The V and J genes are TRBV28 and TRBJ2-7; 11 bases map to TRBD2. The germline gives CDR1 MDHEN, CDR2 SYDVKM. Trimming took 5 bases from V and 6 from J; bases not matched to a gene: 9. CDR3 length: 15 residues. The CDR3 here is CASSLLAGESSEQYF. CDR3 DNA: TGTGCCAGCAGTCTACTAGCGGGAGAAAGTTCCGAGCAGTACTTC. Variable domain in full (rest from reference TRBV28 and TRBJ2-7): DVKVTQSSRYLVKRTGEKVFLECVQDMDHENMFWYRQDPGLGLRLIYFSYDVKMKEKGDIPEGYSVSREKKERFSLILESASTNQTSMYLCASSLLAGESSEQYFGPGTRLTVT.